Here is one T cell receptor (beta chain) with its context. Original processing notes: Amplification from reference gene primers served as the basis for estimated nucleated cell counts. TCRdb's copy holds only in-frame clones and misses some; the assay was immunoSEQ multiplex PCR. V and J calls and clone size are as listed in that table; D and trimming were resolved from the DNA. The data contain about 140,000 clones, approximately 90% of them singletons. This sample stems from a study of blood T cell repertoires in COVID-19. Across the study: Some COVID-19 samples were acute and others convalescent; all came from the United States, Italy and Spain. Sample material is recorded as cDNA or gDNA derived from T cells, B-cell-depleted T cells, or PBMCs.

From germline, CDR1 is SNHLY and CDR2 FYNNEI. V shed 6 bases and J shed 3 bases, with 12 bases lying between them. This CDR3 spans 15 amino acids. This TCR derives from a human donor in a cohort sampled during active COVID-19. The material sequenced was peripheral blood. This chain uses TRBV2 with TRBJ1-6; a weak D match, TRBD1 (5 bases). CDR3 nucleotides: TGTGCCAGCAGGGGAGGGGTTTTCTATAATTCACCCCTCCACTTT. This translates into CASRGGVFYNSPLHF.